This T cell receptor (beta chain) is drawn from a study of blood T cells in healthy people across ages. In the case of this clonotype: Its antigen is not known.

Each sample had at least 6.5 million PBMCs isolated. Together with a sample-barcoded 5' primer, a J-beta primer mix was included in a second PCR lasting roughly 6 to 12 cycles. A template-switch adaptor containing 12 random nucleotides labeled each cDNA molecule. One entry per CDR3 protein results from TCRdb running MiXCR on the 5' RACE reads. This sample has roughly 730,000 distinct CDR3 sequences; 56% occur once, and the top ten carry under 30%. Regarding the study as a whole: A greater number of naive CD4+ cells and higher diversity distinguished long-lived donors from aged donors.

The CDR3 has 14 residues. Germline-derived CDR1 and CDR2 are SEHNR and FQNEAQ (reference sequence). V lost 5 bases and J lost 4, with 12 bases in between. J is TRBJ1-5 and V is TRBV7-9, with D unclear. The sequence came from a man between 35 and 55 years old in good health. Sample: blood. The CDR3 here is CASSAAGGNQPQHF. The CDR3 coding sequence is TGTGCCAGCAGCGCCGCAGGAGGTAATCAGCCCCAGCATTTT.